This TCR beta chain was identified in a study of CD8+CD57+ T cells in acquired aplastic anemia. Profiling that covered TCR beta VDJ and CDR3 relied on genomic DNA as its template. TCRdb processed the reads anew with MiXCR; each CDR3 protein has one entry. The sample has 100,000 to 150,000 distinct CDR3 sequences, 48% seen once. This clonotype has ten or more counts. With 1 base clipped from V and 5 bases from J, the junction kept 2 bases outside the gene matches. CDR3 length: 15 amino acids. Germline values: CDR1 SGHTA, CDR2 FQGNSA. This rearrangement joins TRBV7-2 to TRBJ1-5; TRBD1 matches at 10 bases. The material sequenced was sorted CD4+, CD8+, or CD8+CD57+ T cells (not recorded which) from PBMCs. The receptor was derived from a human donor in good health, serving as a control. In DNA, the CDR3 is TGTGCCAGCAGCTTAGACGGACAGGGGGATCAGCCCCAGCATTTT. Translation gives CASSLDGQGDQPQHF. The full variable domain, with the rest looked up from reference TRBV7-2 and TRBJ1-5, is GAGVSQSPSNKVTEKGKDVELRCDPISGHTALYWYRQSLGQGLEFLIYFQGNSAPDKSGLPSDRFSAERTGGSVSTLTIQRTQQEDSAVYLCASSLDGQGDQPQHFGDGTRLSIL.